This T cell receptor (beta chain) was identified during a study of cytomegalovirus exposure and HLA in healthy donors. On the study more broadly: Later analysis reported that the approximately 120 validation repertoires shared the platform of the approximately 670 first-cohort repertoires.

Study observations and caveats: Cytomegalovirus association was assigned to about 180 TCR beta chains.

Assay: immunoSEQ multiplex PCR; the TCRdb copy retains only in-frame clones and omits some. The sample includes about 330,000 clones, 80% to 90% of them seen just once. About this clone: Its antigen is still unknown.

The donors were part of the validation cohort of 100 to 150 subjects. That cohort was separate from the first cohort, which comprised fewer than 800 subjects. The receptor comes from a woman aged 18-35 years in good health and CMV-seronegative. Specimen: PBMCs.

This CDR3 reads CASSPLGEAYTEAFF. DNA for the CDR3: TGTGCCAGCTCACCGCTCGGGGAGGCTTACACTGAAGCTTTCTTT. The V gene is TRBV18, the J gene TRBJ1-1; D is ambiguous. Germline V gene data show CDR1 as KGHSH and CDR2 as LQKENI. V dropped 3 bases and J dropped 3 bases, with 14 bases sitting between them. CDR3 length: 15 amino acids.